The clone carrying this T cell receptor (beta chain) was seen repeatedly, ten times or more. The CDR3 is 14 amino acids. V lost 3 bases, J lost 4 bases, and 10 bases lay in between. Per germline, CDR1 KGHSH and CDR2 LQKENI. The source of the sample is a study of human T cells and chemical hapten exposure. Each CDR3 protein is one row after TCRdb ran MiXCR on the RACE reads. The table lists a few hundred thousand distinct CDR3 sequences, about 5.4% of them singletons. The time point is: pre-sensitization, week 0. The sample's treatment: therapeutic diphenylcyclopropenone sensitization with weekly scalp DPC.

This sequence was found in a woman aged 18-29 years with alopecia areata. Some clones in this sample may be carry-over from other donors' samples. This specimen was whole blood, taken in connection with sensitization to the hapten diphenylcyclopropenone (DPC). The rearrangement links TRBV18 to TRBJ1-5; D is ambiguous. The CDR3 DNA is TGTGCCAGCTCACCCCAAGGGCGGAATCAGCCCCAGCATTTT. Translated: CASSPQGRNQPQHF.